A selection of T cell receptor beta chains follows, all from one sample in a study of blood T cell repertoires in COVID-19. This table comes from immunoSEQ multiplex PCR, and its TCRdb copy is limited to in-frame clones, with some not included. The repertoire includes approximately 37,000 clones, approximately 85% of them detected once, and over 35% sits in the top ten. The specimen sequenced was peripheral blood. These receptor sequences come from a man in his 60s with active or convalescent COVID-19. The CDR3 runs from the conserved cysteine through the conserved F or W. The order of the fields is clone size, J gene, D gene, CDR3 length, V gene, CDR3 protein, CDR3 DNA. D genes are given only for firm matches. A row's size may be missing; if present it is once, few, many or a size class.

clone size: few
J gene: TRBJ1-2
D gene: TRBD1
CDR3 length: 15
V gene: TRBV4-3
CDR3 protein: CASSQEVTGNYGYTF
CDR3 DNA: TGCGCCAGCAGCCAAGAGGTGACAGGGAACTATGGCTACACCTTC

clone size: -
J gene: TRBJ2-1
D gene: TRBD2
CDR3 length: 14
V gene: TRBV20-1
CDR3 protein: CSASRRGANNEQFF
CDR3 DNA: TGCAGTGCTAGTAGGCGGGGGGCCAACAATGAGCAGTTCTTC

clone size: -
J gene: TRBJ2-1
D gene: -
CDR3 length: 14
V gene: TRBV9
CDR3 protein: CASSDGSSYNEQFF
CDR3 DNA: TGTGCCAGCAGCGACGGGTCCTCCTACAATGAGCAGTTCTTC

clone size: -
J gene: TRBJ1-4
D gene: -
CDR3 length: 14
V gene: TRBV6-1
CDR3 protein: CASSEDVGGEKLFF
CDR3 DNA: TGTGCCAGCAGTGAAGACGTAGGAGGTGAAAAACTGTTTTTT

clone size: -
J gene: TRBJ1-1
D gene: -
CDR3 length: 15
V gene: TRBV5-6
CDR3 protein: CASSRLGGADTEAFF
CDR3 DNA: TGTGCCAGCAGCAGACTGGGGGGGGCGGACACTGAAGCTTTCTTT

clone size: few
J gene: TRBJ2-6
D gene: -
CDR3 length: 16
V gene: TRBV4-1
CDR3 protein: CASSGTAGSGANVLTF
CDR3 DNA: TGCGCCAGCAGCGGGACAGCGGGCTCTGGGGCCAACGTCCTGACTTTC

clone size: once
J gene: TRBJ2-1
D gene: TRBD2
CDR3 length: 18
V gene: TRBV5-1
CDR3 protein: CASSLAIRASGIGDEQFF
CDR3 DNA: TGCGCCAGCAGCTTGGCCATCCGAGCTAGCGGGATCGGTGATGAGCAGTTCTTC

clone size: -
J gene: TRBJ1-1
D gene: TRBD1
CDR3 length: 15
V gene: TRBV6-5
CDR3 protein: CASSYLRGRGSEAFF
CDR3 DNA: TGTGCCAGCAGTTACTTGAGGGGGCGAGGATCTGAAGCTTTCTTT

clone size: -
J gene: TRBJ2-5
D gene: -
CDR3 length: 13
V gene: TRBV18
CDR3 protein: CASSPGAQETQYF
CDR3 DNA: TGTGCCAGCTCACCAGGGGCGCAAGAGACCCAGTACTTC

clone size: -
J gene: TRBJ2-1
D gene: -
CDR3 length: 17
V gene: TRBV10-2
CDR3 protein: CASSEPQAAPYGNEQFF
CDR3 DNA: TGCGCCAGCAGTGAGCCACAAGCGGCCCCTTACGGGAATGAGCAGTTCTTC

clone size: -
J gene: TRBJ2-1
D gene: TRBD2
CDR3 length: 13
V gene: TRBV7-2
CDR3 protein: CASSPLAGDEQFF
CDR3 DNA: TGTGCCAGCAGCCCACTAGCGGGGGATGAGCAGTTCTTC

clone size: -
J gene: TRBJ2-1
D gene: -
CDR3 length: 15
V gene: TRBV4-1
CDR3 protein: CASSQISRGDNEQFF
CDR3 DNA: TGCGCCAGCAGCCAAATTAGTCGGGGAGACAATGAGCAGTTCTTC

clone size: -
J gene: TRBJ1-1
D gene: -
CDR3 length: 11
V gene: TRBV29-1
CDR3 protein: CSVESPAGAFF
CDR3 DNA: TGCAGCGTTGAATCCCCCGCGGGAGCTTTCTTT

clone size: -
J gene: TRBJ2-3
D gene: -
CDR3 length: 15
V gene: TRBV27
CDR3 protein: CASSLGQPSTDTQYF
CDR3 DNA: TGTGCCAGCAGTTTAGGACAGCCTAGCACAGATACGCAGTATTTT

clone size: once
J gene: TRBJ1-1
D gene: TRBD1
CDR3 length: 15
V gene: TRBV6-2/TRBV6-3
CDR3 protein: CASSYPGTGNTEAFF
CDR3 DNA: TGTGCCAGCAGTTACCCTGGGACAGGGAACACTGAAGCTTTCTTT

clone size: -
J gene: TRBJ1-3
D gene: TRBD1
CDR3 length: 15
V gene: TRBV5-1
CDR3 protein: CASRTGANSGNTIYF
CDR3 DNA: TGCGCCAGCCGGACAGGGGCTAACTCTGGAAACACCATATATTTT

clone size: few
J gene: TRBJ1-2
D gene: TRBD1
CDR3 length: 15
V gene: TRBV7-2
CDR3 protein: CASSPTYRGAYGYTF
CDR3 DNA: TGTGCCAGCAGCCCTACTTACAGGGGAGCCTATGGCTACACCTTC

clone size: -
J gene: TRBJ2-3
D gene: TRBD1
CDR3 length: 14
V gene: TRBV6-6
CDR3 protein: CASSEGQSTDTQYF
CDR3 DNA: TGTGCCAGCAGTGAGGGACAGAGCACAGATACGCAGTATTTT

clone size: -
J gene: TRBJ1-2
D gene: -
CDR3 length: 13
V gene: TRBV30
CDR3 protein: CAWNPRGDYGYTF
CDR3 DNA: TGTGCCTGGAACCCCAGGGGCGACTATGGCTACACCTTC

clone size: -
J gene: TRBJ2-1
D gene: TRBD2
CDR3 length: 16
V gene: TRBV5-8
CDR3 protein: CASSLVRTSVYNEQFF
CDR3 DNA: TGTGCCAGCAGCTTGGTACGGACTAGCGTATACAATGAGCAGTTCTTC

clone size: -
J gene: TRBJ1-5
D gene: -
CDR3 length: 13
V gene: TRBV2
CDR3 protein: CASSEARGGPQHF
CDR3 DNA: TGTGCCAGCAGTGAGGCTCGGGGTGGGCCCCAGCATTTT

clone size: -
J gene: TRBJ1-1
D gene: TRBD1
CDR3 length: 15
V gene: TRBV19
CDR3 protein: CASSITGGANTEAFF
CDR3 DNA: TGTGCCAGTAGTATCACAGGGGGAGCGAACACTGAAGCTTTCTTT

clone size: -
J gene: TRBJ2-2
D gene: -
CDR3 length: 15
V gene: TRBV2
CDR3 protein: CASSEHGGHTGELFF
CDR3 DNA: TGTGCCAGCAGTGAGCACGGCGGGCACACCGGGGAGCTGTTTTTT

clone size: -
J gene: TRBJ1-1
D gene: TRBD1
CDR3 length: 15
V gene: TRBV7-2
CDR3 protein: CASSPGQGARTEAFF
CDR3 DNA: TGTGCCAGCAGCCCGGGACAGGGGGCGAGAACTGAAGCTTTCTTT

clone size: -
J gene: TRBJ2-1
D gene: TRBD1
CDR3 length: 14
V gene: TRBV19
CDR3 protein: CASSKGKGAYEQFF
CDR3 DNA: TGTGCCAGTAGTAAGGGGAAGGGGGCATATGAGCAGTTCTTC

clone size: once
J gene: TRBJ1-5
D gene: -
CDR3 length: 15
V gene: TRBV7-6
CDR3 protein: CASSLASGNNQPQHF
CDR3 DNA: TGTGCCAGCAGCTTAGCTTCAGGGAATAATCAGCCCCAGCATTTT

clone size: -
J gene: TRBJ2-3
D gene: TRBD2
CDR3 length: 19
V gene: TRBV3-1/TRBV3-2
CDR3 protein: CASSPLSSRAGGLAHTQYF
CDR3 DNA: TGTGCCAGCAGCCCCCTCAGCAGCAGGGCGGGAGGTCTGGCGCATACGCAGTATTTT

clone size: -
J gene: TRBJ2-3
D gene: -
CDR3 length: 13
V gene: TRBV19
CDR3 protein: CASSYSYTDTQYF
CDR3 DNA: TGTGCCAGTAGTTACAGTTACACAGATACGCAGTATTTT

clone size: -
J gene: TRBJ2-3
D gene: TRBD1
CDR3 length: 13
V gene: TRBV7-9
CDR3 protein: CASSSTGADTQYF
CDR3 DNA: TGTGCCAGCAGCTCGACAGGGGCAGATACGCAGTATTTT